This passage covers 9 T cell receptor beta chains from one sample sequenced in a study of blood T cell repertoires in COVID-19. This table comes from immunoSEQ multiplex PCR, and its TCRdb copy is limited to in-frame clones, with some not included. Of about 110,000 clones listed, around four fifths are singletons. Sample: peripheral blood. The source of these receptors is a man aged 65 to 85 with acute or convalescent COVID-19.

The V gene is TRBV7-7, the J gene TRBJ2-1; perhaps TRBD1 as D (5 bases). The V end was cut by 4 bases, the J end by 7 bases, with 11 bases between. CDR3 length equals 13 residues. Germline V gives CDR1 SSHAT, CDR2 FNYEAQ (reference sequence). The CDR3 DNA reads as TGTGCCAGCAGCTCTGACAAGGGGAATGAGCAGTTCTTC. It translates to CASSSDKGNEQFF.

J is TRBJ1-1 and V is TRBV19; the match to TRBD1 covers 8 bases. The CDR3 has 17 amino acids. V dropped 4 bases and J dropped 1; count of bases not matched to a gene: 11. Germline CDR1 reads LNHDA; CDR2 reads SQIVND (reference sequence). CDR3 nucleotides: TGTGCCAGTAGTACCCTCGGGGCAGGGGGCCAGAACACTGAAGCTTTCTTT. This codes for CASSTLGAGGQNTEAFF.

For this clone: This specimen includes other DNA sequences encoding the same CDR3. This chain connects TRBV5-1 to TRBJ2-1; 9 positions agree with TRBD2. The CDR3 totals 18 residues. J was trimmed by 4 bases and V by 0 bases; bases with no gene match: 11. From germline, CDR1 is SGHRS and CDR2 YFSETQ. The CDR3 coding sequence is TGCGCCAGCAGCTTGGCCGGGTTAGCGGGAGTACCTTACAATGAGCAGTTCTTC. Translation: CASSLAGLAGVPYNEQFF.

This chain links TRBV6-5 with TRBJ1-2; D gene ambiguous. The V and J ends lost 6 bases and 5 bases respectively, with 10 bases between them. Germline V gives CDR1 MNHEY, CDR2 SVGAGI. The CDR3 is 12 residues long. The CDR3 region has the DNA TGTGCCAGCAGGAACAGTGTTTATGGCTACACCTTC. This translates into CASRNSVYGYTF.

In regard to this clone: Germline and junction disagree at one end, which may indicate a read error. The chain couples TRBV11-2 to TRBJ1-1; 10 bases are shared with TRBD1. Looked up from germline, CDR1 is SGHAT and CDR2 is FQNNGV. CDR3 length: 16 amino acids. The DNA for the CDR3 is TGTGCCAGCACCTTATGGGCGGGACAGGGGACCACTGAAGCTTTCTTT. Its protein product is CASTLWAGQGTTEAFF.

A few counts support this clone. V and J are TRBV9 and TRBJ2-7, with D possibly matching TRBD1 (5 bases). The germline V gene encodes CDR1 SGDLS and CDR2 YYNGEE. The CDR3 is 14 amino acids. Trimming pared 0 bases from V and 0 bases from J, leaving 7 bases between. In DNA, the CDR3 is TGTGCCAGCAGCGTAGATACAGGCTCCTACGAGCAGTACTTC. Translation: CASSVDTGSYEQYF.

V and J are TRBV5-1 and TRBJ1-2, with 9 positions matching TRBD1. J gave up 1 base and V 3 bases, and 10 bases lay outside the gene matches. The CDR3 is made up of 17 amino acids. Germline CDR1 reads SGHRS; CDR2 reads YFSETQ. In DNA form, the CDR3 reads TGCGCCAGCAGCTGGGGGGACAGGGAGTCGGATAACTATGGCTACACCTTC. Translation gives CASSWGDRESDNYGYTF.

This clone was seen more than once but under ten times. V is TRBV5-1 and J is TRBJ2-7, with TRBD2 matching 8 bases. V lost 4 bases and J lost 7; bases outside the gene matches: 4. This CDR3 comprises 12 residues. Germline V gene lookup returns CDR1 SGHRS and CDR2 YFSETQ. The CDR3 region has the DNA TGCGCCAGCAGCGACAGCGGGGGAGAGCAGTACTTC. This sequence encodes CASSDSGGEQYF.

This clone was observed a handful of times. The chain links TRBV10-3 to TRBJ2-1; 12 bases align to TRBD1. The CDR3 runs to 14 residues. V shed 10 bases, J shed 8 bases, and the junction held 9 bases outside the gene matches. Germline CDR1 is ENHRY and CDR2 is SYGVKD. The CDR3 sequence: CATAGTGGTDEQFF. The CDR3 DNA reads TGTGCCACCGCCGGGACAGGGGGCACGGATGAGCAGTTCTTC.